This is a list of T cell receptor beta chains from one sample in a study of early T cells in non-severe SARS-CoV-2 infection. TCRdb passed the 5' RACE reads through MiXCR, listing each CDR3 protein once. The table shows about 67,000 distinct CDR3 sequences, with 9% to 10% occurring only once. Sample: whole blood, taken at baseline. Receptors were obtained from an adult who was a healthcare worker with PCR-confirmed SARS-CoV-2 infection or an uninfected control (not recorded which). CDR3s include the opening cysteine and the closing phenylalanine or tryptophan. The D gene is left open where the match is weak. Clone sizes are given selectively: once, few, many, or a class where the clone is expanded.

>few|-|TRBJ1-2|TRBV4-2
CASSQDFPEYYGYTF
TGTGCCAGCAGCCAAGATTTCCCGGAATACTATGGCTACACCTTC
>once|-|TRBJ2-4|TRBV19
CASREGLAKNIQYF
TGTGCCAGTAGGGAGGGACTAGCCAAAAACATTCAGTACTTC
>few|-|TRBJ1-3|TRBV27
CASSPGISGNTIYF
TGTGCCAGCAGTCCCGGGATCTCTGGAAACACCATATATTTT
>-|-|TRBJ2-5|TRBV29-1
CSVEVQETQYF
TGCAGCGTTGAGGTTCAAGAGACCCAGTACTTC
>many|TRBD1|TRBJ2-5|TRBV28
CASSLWWDRSTSTGFVETQYF
TGTGCCAGCAGTTTATGGTGGGACAGGTCGACCTCCACCGGATTTGTGGAGACCCAGTACTTC
>many|TRBD2|TRBJ2-1|TRBV7-2
CASSSGPLAGYNEQFF
TGTGCCAGCAGCTCAGGTCCACTAGCGGGATACAATGAGCAGTTCTTC
>-|-|TRBJ2-1|TRBV20-1
CSAKNAGGSSYNEQFF
TGCAGTGCTAAAAACGCCGGCGGAAGCTCCTACAATGAGCAGTTCTTC
>-|-|TRBJ2-1|TRBV29-1
CSVVLADNEQFF
TGCAGCGTTGTATTAGCGGACAATGAGCAGTTCTTC
>many|TRBD1|TRBJ1-6|TRBV7-9
CASSFYGQGAYNSPLHF
TGTGCCAGCAGCTTTTACGGACAGGGGGCCTATAATTCACCCCTCCACTTT
>-|-|TRBJ1-5|TRBV12-3/TRBV12-4
CASSLEGGNQPQHF
TGTGCCAGCAGTCTGGAAGGGGGCAATCAGCCCCAGCATTTT
>-|-|TRBJ2-5|TRBV19
CATTPGTTETQYF
TGTGCCACGACCCCCGGGACAACAGAGACCCAGTACTTC
>many|-|TRBJ2-5|TRBV20-1
CSARGVEETQYF
TGCAGTGCCCGAGGGGTAGAAGAGACCCAGTACTTC
>many|-|TRBJ2-7|TRBV4-1
CASSQDRLVAGRYEQYF
TGCGCCAGCAGCCAAGATCGACTAGTAGCAGGCCGCTACGAGCAGTACTTC
>-|TRBD1|TRBJ1-1|TRBV28
CASSLADRVKAEAFF
TGTGCCAGCAGTCTTGCGGACAGGGTGAAAGCTGAAGCTTTCTTT
>-|-|TRBJ2-5|TRBV5-1
CASSLGPPETQYF
TGCGCCAGCAGCTTAGGACCCCCCGAGACCCAGTACTTC
>few|-|TRBJ1-2|TRBV5-4
CASSPKQGNYGYTF
TGTGCCAGCAGCCCAAAACAGGGTAACTATGGCTACACCTTC
>few|TRBD2|TRBJ2-1|TRBV6-2/TRBV6-3
CASSTPGGGAADEQFF
TGTGCCAGCAGTACCCCTGGGGGGGGAGCGGCAGATGAGCAGTTCTTC
>-|-|TRBJ2-1|TRBV7-8
CASSLRTADNEQFF
TGTGCCAGCAGCCTCCGGACTGCGGACAATGAGCAGTTCTTC
>few|TRBD2|TRBJ2-3|TRBV19
CASSGSGSDTDTQYF
TGTGCCAGTAGCGGGAGCGGGAGTGACACAGATACGCAGTATTTT
>many|TRBD2|TRBJ2-7|TRBV28
CASSSTHSSGGYEQYF
TGTGCCAGCAGTTCCACCCATAGTTCGGGAGGATACGAGCAGTACTTC
>many|TRBD1|TRBJ2-1|TRBV14
CASSRFGTGGSYNEQFF
TGTGCCAGCAGCCGCTTCGGGACAGGGGGCTCCTACAATGAGCAGTTCTTC
>few|-|TRBJ1-1|TRBV12-3/TRBV12-4
CASSSDLPASEAFF
TGTGCCAGCAGCTCGGACTTACCAGCGTCAGAAGCTTTCTTT
>few|-|TRBJ2-3|TRBV5-8
CASSLGGNTQYF
TGTGCCAGCAGCTTGGGGGGGAATACGCAGTATTTT
>-|TRBD1|TRBJ2-5|TRBV6-6
CASRPGQTQETQYF
TGTGCCAGCAGGCCGGGACAGACCCAAGAGACCCAGTACTTC
>-|TRBD2|TRBJ2-3|TRBV5-1
CASTRGRAADTQYF
TGCGCCAGCACCCGCGGGAGGGCCGCAGATACGCAGTATTTT
>few|-|TRBJ1-2|TRBV20-1
CSVPISGTREAYTF
TGCAGTGTCCCAATCTCGGGTACCAGGGAAGCCTACACCTTC
>many|-|TRBJ2-2|TRBV20-1
CSASPAERPGELFF
TGCAGTGCTAGCCCAGCGGAGCGACCCGGGGAGCTGTTTTTT
>few|TRBD2|TRBJ2-7|TRBV7-9
CASSFCGRATYEQYF
TGTGCCAGCAGCTTCTGCGGGAGGGCAACCTACGAGCAGTACTTC
>many|-|TRBJ2-1|TRBV5-5
CASSYSTPPYNEQFF
TGTGCCAGCAGTTACTCGACCCCACCCTACAATGAGCAGTTCTTC
>few|-|TRBJ1-4|TRBV4-1
CASKRNEKLFF
TGCGCCAGCAAGAGGAATGAAAAACTGTTTTTT
>-|-|TRBJ2-7|TRBV28
CASSIDGPTYEQYF
TGTGCCAGCAGTATCGATGGGCCCACCTACGAGCAGTACTTC
>many|-|TRBJ2-7|TRBV28
CASSLGGVAYEQYF
TGTGCCAGCAGTTTAGGAGGGGTAGCCTACGAGCAGTACTTC
>-|TRBD2|TRBJ2-2|TRBV28
CASSPSGSGSGELFF
TGTGCCAGCAGTCCTAGCGGGAGTGGGTCCGGGGAGCTGTTTTTT
>few|-|TRBJ2-3|TRBV7-3
CASSLSGPADTQYF
TGTGCCAGCAGCTTATCAGGGCCGGCAGATACGCAGTATTTT
>-|-|TRBJ2-1|TRBV18
CASSSGVSYNEQFF
TGTGCCAGCTCATCGGGAGTCTCCTACAATGAGCAGTTCTTC
>-|-|TRBJ2-1|TRBV7-9
CASSYFGDNEQFF
TGTGCCAGCAGCTATTTTGGGGACAATGAGCAGTTCTTC
>few|TRBD2|TRBJ2-7|TRBV20-1
CSARTGTSGRGKYF
TGCAGTGCTAGAACCGGGACTAGCGGGAGAGGAAAGTACTTC
>once|-|TRBJ2-4|TRBV18
CASSSGTMENIQYF
TGTGCCAGCTCATCCGGGACGATGGAAAACATTCAGTACTTC
>few|TRBD2|TRBJ2-1|TRBV4-3
CASSQDTQRERNEQFF
TGCGCCAGCAGCCAAGATACCCAGCGGGAGAGGAATGAGCAGTTCTTC
>many|-|TRBJ1-5|TRBV6-2/TRBV6-3
CASSEDNQPQHF
TGTGCCAGCAGCGAAGATAATCAGCCCCAGCATTTT
>few|-|TRBJ1-6|TRBV6-5
CASSYSSLSKSYNSPLHF
TGTGCCAGCAGTTACTCGAGTCTGTCGAAATCCTATAATTCACCCCTCCACTTT
>many|-|TRBJ2-7|TRBV4-1
CASSQGAGRSYEQYF
TGCGCCAGCAGCCAAGGGGCGGGACGGAGCTACGAGCAGTACTTC